The 5 T cell receptor beta chains given below trace back to one sample, sequenced in a study of shared clonotypes between healthy human individuals. The protocol was immunoSEQ multiplex PCR, while the TCRdb copy is restricted to in-frame clones and leaves out a portion. Of 550,000 to 850,000 clones in the sample, over 60% were seen once. What was sequenced was memory CD4+ T cells sorted from blood. Subset reported: CD45RA-negative fraction. All receptors come from a young woman in good health.

In this sample, this clone turned up once. The chain recombines TRBV2 with TRBJ2-1; TRBD2 matches 11 bases. CDR3 size: 15 residues. Per the germline V gene, CDR1 is SNHLY and CDR2 is FYNNEI. J was trimmed by 8 bases and V by 4 bases; bases with no gene match: 7. The CDR3 region has the DNA TGTGCCAGCAGTGGATCGACTAGCGGGATCCATGAGCAGTTCTTC. It codes for CASSGSTSGIHEQFF. Filled out from reference TRBV2 and TRBJ2-1, the complete variable domain reads EPEVTQTPSHQVTQMGQEVILRCVPISNHLYFYWYRQILGQKVEFLVSFYNNEISEKSEIFDDQFSVERPDGSNFTLKIRSTKLEDSAMYFCASSGSTSGIHEQFFGPGTRLTVL.

J is TRBJ2-1 and V is TRBV14; 10 nucleotides align to TRBD2. This CDR3 comprises 15 residues. The junction had 0 bases not matched to a gene; V was cut back by 2 bases and J by 2 bases. CDR1 and CDR2 (germline): SGHDN, FVKESK. CDR3 residues: CASSQLAGAYNEQFF. CDR3 nucleotide sequence: TGTGCCAGCAGCCAACTAGCGGGAGCCTACAATGAGCAGTTCTTC.

The chain has TRBV7-8 and TRBJ2-5; 7 bases agree with TRBD2. Losses at the gene ends were 6 bases for V and 5 bases for J; bases not matched to a gene: 18. Germline lookup yields CDR1 SGHVS and CDR2 FQNEAQ. There are 17 residues in the CDR3. CDR3 in amino acids: CASRRTRPGTTAETQYF. CDR3 nucleotide sequence: TGTGCCAGCAGACGGACCCGACCCGGGACTACCGCGGAGACCCAGTACTTC.

This clone occurred many times. The CDR3 region is CASSPQGALNRETQYF. The DNA of the CDR3 is TGTGCCAGCTCACCACAGGGGGCGTTGAATCGAGAGACCCAGTACTTC. The chain has TRBV18 and TRBJ2-5; 7 nucleotides line up with TRBD1. This CDR3 is 16 amino acids long. Germline trimming cut 1 base from V and 4 bases from J; bases unmatched to any gene: 9. The germline gives CDR1 KGHSH, CDR2 LQKENI.

With respect to this clone: This sample includes further DNA sequences coding for the same CDR3. The chain recombines TRBV6-1 with TRBJ1-1, with a tentative D call TRBD1 (6 bases). V dropped 7 bases and J dropped 1 base, with 10 bases sitting between them. The germline V gene has CDR1 MNHNS and CDR2 SASEGT. The CDR3 has 13 residues. The CDR3 DNA is TGTGCCAGCACCCTGACAGGGAACACTGAAGCTTTCTTT. It yields the protein CASTLTGNTEAFF.